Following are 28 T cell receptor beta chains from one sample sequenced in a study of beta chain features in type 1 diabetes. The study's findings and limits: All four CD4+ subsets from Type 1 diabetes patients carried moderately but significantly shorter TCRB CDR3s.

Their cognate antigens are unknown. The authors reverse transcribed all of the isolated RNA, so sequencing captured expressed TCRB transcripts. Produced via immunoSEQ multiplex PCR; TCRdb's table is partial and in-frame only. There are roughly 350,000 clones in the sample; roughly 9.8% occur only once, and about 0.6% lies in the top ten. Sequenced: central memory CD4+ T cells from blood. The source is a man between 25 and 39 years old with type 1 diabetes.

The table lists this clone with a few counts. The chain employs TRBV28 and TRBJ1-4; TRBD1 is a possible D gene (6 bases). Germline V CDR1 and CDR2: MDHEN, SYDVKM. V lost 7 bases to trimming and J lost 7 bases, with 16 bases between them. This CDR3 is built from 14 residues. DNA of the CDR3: TGTGCCAGCAACCTCAGGGGAGGGGGTGAAAAACTGTTTTTT. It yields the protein CASNLRGGGEKLFF.

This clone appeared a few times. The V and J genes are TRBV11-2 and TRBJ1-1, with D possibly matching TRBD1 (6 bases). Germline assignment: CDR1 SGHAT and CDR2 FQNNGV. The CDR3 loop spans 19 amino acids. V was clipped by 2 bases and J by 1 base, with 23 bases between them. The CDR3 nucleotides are TGTGCCAGCAGCTTACGATTTGGGGGGGCGCGGAGGGCGAACACTGAAGCTTTCTTT. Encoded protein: CASSLRFGGARRANTEAFF.

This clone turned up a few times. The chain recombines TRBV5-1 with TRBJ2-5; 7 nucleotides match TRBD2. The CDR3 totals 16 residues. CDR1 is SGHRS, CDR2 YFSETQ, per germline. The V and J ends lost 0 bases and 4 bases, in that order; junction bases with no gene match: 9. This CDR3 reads CASSLGQTSDPETQYF. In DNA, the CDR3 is TGCGCCAGCAGCTTGGGACAAACTAGCGACCCAGAGACCCAGTACTTC.

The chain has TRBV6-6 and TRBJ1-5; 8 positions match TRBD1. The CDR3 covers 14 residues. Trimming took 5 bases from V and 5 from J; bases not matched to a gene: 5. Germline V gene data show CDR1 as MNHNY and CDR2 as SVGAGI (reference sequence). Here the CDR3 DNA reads TGTGCCAGCAGTCTGACAGGGGTCGATCAGCCCCAGCATTTT. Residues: CASSLTGVDQPQHF.

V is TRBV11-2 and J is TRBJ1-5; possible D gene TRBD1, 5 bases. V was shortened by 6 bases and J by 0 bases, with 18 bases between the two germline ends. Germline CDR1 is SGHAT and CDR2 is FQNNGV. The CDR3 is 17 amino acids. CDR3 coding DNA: TGTGCCAGCAGTAACAACGGGGGTAGAACTAGCAATCAGCCCCAGCATTTT. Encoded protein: CASSNNGGRTSNQPQHF.

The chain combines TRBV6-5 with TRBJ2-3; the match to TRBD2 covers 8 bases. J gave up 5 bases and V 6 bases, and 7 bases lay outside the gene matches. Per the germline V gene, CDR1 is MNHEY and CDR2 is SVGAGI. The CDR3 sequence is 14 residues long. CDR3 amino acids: CASRVGLAGDTQYF. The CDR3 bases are TGTGCCAGCAGGGTGGGGCTAGCGGGAGATACGCAGTATTTT.

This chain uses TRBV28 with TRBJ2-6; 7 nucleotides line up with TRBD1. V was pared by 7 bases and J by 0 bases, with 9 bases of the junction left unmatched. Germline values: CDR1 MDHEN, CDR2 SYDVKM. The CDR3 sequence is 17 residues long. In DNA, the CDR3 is TGTGCCAGCAACCGACAGGGTACCGCCTCTGGGGCCAACGTCCTGACTTTC. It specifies CASNRQGTASGANVLTF.

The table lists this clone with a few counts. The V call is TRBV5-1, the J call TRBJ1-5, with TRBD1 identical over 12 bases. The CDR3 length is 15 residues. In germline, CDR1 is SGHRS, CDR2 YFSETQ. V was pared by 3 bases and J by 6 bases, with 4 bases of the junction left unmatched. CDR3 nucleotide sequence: TGCGCCAGCAGCTCCGGGACAGGGGGCGGTCAGCCCCAGCATTTT. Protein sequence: CASSSGTGGGQPQHF.

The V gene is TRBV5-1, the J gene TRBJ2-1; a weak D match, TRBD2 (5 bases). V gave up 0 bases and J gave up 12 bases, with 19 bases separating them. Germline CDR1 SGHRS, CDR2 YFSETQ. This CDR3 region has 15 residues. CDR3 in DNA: TGCGCCAGCAGCTTGGTCGGGGTTTCCGAATCGAGGCAGTTCTTC. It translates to CASSLVGVSESRQFF.

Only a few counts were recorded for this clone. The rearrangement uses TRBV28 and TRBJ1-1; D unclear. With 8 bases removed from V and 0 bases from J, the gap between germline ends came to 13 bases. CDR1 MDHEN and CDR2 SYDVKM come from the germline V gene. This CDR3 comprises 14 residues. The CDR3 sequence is CASSPPVMNTEAFF. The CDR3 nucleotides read TGTGCCAGCTCCCCCCCGGTGATGAACACTGAAGCTTTCTTT.

The CDR3 region has the DNA TGCGCCAGCAGCCCCAACAACCCTGGGAACAATGAGCAGTTCTTC. Translation gives CASSPNNPGNNEQFF. This sequence joins TRBV5-1 and TRBJ2-1; D uncertain. V shed 4 bases and J shed 5 bases, with 16 bases lying between them. Per germline, CDR1 SGHRS and CDR2 YFSETQ. This CDR3 contains 15 residues.

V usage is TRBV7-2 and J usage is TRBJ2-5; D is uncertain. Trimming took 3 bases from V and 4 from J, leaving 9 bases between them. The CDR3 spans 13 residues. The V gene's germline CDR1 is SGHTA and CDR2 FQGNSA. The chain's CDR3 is CASSFGPSETQYF. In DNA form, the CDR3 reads TGTGCCAGCAGCTTTGGGCCATCAGAGACCCAGTACTTC.

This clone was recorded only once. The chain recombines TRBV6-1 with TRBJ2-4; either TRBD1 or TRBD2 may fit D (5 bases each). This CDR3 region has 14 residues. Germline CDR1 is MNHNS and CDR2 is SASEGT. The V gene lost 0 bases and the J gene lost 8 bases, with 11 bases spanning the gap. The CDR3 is CASSEAWQGDIQYF. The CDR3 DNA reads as TGTGCCAGCAGTGAAGCGTGGCAGGGAGACATTCAGTACTTC.

The CDR3, as DNA: TGTGCCAGCAGCGGGTTTAAGTTTGGCTACACCTTC. It codes for CASSGFKFGYTF. The V gene is TRBV7-9, the J gene TRBJ1-2; no reliable D call. Trimming removed 5 bases from V and 7 bases from J, with 11 bases in between. Germline V gives CDR1 SEHNR, CDR2 FQNEAQ (reference sequence). The CDR3 loop spans 12 amino acids.

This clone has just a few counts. The CDR3 here is CASSIGVNLQSSYEQYF. CDR3 DNA sequence: TGTGCCAGTAGTATAGGTGTTAATCTACAGAGCTCCTACGAGCAGTACTTC. The chain joins TRBV19 to TRBJ2-7; no reliable D call. CDR1 is LNHDA and CDR2 is SQIVND in the germline V gene (reference sequence). This CDR3 is built from 17 residues. The ends were cut back, 1 base at V and 0 bases at J, with 16 bases in the middle.

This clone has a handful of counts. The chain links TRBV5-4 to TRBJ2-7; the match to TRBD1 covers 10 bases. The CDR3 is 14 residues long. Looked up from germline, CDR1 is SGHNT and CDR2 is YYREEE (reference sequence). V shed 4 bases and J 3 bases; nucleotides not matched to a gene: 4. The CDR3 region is CASSDRDRGYEQYF. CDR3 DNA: TGTGCCAGCAGCGACCGGGACAGGGGCTACGAGCAGTACTTC.

CDR3 DNA sequence: TGTGCCAGCTCTCACGGACAGGGGGCCACTGAAGCTTTCTTT. It encodes CASSHGQGATEAFF. The chain combines TRBV18 with TRBJ1-1; the match to TRBD1 covers 11 bases. With 6 bases clipped from V and 4 bases from J, the junction kept 4 bases outside the gene matches. CDR1 is KGHSH, CDR2 LQKENI, per germline. This CDR3 is 14 amino acids long. The full variable domain, with the rest looked up from reference TRBV18 and TRBJ1-1, is NAGVMQNPRHLVRRRGQEARLRCSPMKGHSHVYWYRQLPEEGLKFMVYLQKENIIDESGMPKERFSAEFPKEGPSILRIQQVVRGDSAAYFCASSHGQGATEAFFGQGTRLTVV.

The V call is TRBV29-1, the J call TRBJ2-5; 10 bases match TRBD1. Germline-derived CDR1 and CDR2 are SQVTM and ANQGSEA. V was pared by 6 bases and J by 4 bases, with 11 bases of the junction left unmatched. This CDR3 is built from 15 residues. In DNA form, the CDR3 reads TGCAGCGTCCCCGGACAGGGGGGTTGGTCAGAGACCCAGTACTTC. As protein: CSVPGQGGWSETQYF.

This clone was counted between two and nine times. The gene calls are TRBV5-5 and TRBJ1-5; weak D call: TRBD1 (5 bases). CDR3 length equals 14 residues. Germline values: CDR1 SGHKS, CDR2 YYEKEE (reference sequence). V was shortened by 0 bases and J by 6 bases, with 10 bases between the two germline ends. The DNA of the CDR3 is TGTGCCAGCAGCTTGGTGACAGCCGGTCAGCCCCAGCATTTT. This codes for CASSLVTAGQPQHF.

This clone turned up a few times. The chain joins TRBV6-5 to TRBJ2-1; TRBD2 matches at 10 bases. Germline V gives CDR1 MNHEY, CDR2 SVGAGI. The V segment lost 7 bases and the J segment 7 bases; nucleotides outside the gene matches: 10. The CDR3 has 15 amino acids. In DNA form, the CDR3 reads TGTGCCAGCACCGCCCTAGCGGGAGACTGGAATGAGCAGTTCTTC. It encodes CASTALAGDWNEQFF.

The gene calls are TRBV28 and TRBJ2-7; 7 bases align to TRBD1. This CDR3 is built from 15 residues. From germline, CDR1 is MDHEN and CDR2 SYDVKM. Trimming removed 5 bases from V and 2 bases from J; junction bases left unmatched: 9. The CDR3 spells CASSGGQAITYEQYF. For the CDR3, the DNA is TGTGCCAGCAGTGGTGGACAGGCAATAACCTACGAGCAGTACTTC.

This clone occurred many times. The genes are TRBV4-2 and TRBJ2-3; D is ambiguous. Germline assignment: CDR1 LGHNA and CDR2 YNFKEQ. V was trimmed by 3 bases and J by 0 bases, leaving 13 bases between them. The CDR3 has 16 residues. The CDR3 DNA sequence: TGTGCCAGCAGCCAGACCTCGCATCCTAGCACAGATACGCAGTATTTT. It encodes CASSQTSHPSTDTQYF.

As DNA, the CDR3 is TGTGCCAGCAGCCGGGGTGGCCGATCCACAGATACGCAGTATTTT. Its protein product is CASSRGGRSTDTQYF. This chain uses TRBV6-6 with TRBJ2-3, with a possible D match to TRBD2 (5 bases). V was pared by 6 bases and J by 2 bases, with 15 bases between. Germline values: CDR1 MNHNY, CDR2 SVGAGI (reference sequence). This CDR3 is built from 15 residues.

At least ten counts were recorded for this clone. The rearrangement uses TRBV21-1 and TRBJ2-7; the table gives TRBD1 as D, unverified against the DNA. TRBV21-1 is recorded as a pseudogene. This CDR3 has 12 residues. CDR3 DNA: TGTGCCAGCAGCAAAGAAAGGGGCGAGCAGTACTTC. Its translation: CASSKERGEQYF.

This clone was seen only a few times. The CDR3 here is CATWTGRGGEKLFF. CDR3 DNA sequence: TGTGCCACCTGGACGGGGAGAGGTGGCGAAAAACTGTTTTTT. V and J are TRBV10-3 and TRBJ1-4; D not certain. Germline values: CDR1 ENHRY, CDR2 SYGVKD. V was pared by 10 bases and J by 8 bases, with 20 bases between. CDR3 size: 14 residues.

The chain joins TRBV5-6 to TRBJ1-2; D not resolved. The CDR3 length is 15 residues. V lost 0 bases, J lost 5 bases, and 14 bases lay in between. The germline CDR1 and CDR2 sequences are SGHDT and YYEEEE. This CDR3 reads CASSLVGRRIYGYTF. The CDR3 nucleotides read TGTGCCAGCAGCTTGGTAGGCAGGAGGATATATGGCTACACCTTC.

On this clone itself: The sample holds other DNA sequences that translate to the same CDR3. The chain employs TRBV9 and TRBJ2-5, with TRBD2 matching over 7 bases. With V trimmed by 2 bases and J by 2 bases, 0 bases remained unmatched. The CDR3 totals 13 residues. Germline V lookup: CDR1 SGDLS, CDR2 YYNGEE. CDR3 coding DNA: TGTGCCAGCAGCGTTAGCGGGCAAGAGACCCAGTACTTC. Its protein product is CASSVSGQETQYF.

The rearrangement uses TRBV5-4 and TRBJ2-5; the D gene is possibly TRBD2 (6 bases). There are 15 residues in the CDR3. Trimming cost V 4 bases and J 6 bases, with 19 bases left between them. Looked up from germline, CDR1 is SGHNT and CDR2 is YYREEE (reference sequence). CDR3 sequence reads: CASSAPIDGGKTQYF. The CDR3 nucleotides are TGTGCCAGCAGCGCCCCCATCGACGGGGGAAAGACCCAGTACTTC.